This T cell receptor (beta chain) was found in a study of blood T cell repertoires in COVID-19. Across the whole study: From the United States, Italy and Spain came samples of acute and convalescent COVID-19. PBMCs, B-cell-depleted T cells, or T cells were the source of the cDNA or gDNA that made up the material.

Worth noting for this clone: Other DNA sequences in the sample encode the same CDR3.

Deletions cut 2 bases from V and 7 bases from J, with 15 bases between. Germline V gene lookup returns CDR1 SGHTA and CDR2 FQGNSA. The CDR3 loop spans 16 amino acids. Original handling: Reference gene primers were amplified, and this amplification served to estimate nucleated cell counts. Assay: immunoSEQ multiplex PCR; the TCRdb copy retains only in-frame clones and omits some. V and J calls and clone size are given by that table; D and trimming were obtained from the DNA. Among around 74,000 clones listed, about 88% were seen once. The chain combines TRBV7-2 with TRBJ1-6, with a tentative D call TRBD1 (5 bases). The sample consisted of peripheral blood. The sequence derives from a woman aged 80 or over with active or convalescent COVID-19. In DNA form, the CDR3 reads TGTGCCAGCAGCTTACAGGGTCCCCAAGGGAATTCACCCCTCCACTTT. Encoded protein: CASSLQGPQGNSPLHF.